The 9 T cell receptor beta chains reported below all come from one sample, sequenced in a study of blood T cell repertoires in COVID-19. Using immunoSEQ multiplex PCR, the repertoire was profiled, and TCRdb retains in-frame clones only, with some absent. The sample lists about 260,000 clones; 90% were seen once. The sample consisted of peripheral blood. The source is a woman between 40 and 50 years old with acute or convalescent COVID-19.

The chain links TRBV2 to TRBJ2-3; D is possibly TRBD2 (5 bases). The CDR3 totals 16 residues. From germline, CDR1 is SNHLY and CDR2 FYNNEI. V lost 7 bases to trimming and J lost 0 bases, with 17 bases between them. In DNA, the CDR3 is TGTGCCAGCACCTATCGGGGTCCCACGAGCACAGATACGCAGTATTTT. Its translation: CASTYRGPTSTDTQYF.

The rearrangement joins TRBV7-8 to TRBJ2-3; 11 bases align to TRBD2. The length of the CDR3 is 19 residues. Germline CDR1 reads SGHVS; CDR2 reads FQNEAQ. The junction had 17 bases not matched to a gene; V was cut back by 5 bases and J by 4 bases. The CDR3 nucleotides are TGTGCCAGCAGCCCCCTAGCTAGCGGGGGGCTCCACCGATCAGATACGCAGTATTTT. This encodes CASSPLASGGLHRSDTQYF. Supplemented by reference TRBV7-8 and TRBJ2-3, the full variable domain reads GAGVSQSPRYKVAKRGQDVALRCDPISGHVSLFWYQQALGQGPEFLTYFQNEAQLDKSGLPSDRFFAERPEGSVSTLKIQRTQQEDSAVYLCASSPLASGGLHRSDTQYFGPGTRLTVL.

V gene TRBV5-1 combines with J gene TRBJ2-5; no clear D gene. Trimming left V 5 bases short and J 3 bases short, with 14 bases between. The CDR3 runs to 14 residues. Germline V gene sequence: CDR1 SGHRS, CDR2 YFSETQ. CDR3 sequence reads: CASSSGEFKETQYF. The CDR3 DNA is TGCGCCAGCAGTTCAGGCGAGTTTAAAGAGACCCAGTACTTC.

CDR3 sequence (DNA): TGTGCCACCCAACAGGACAGAACTAGCACAGATACGCAGTATTTT. Amino acid sequence: CATQQDRTSTDTQYF. The chain uses TRBV19 and TRBJ2-3; the D gene is possibly TRBD1 (6 bases). V was trimmed by 10 bases and J by 0 bases, leaving 17 bases between them. The length of the CDR3 is 15 residues. CDR1 LNHDA and CDR2 SQIVND come from the germline V gene (reference sequence).

The chain combines TRBV7-9 with TRBJ2-3; tentative D call: TRBD2 (6 bases). V lost 4 bases to trimming and J lost 4 bases, with 18 bases between them. The CDR3 is 16 amino acids. The germline V gene has CDR1 SEHNR and CDR2 FQNEAQ (reference sequence). The CDR3 DNA is TGTGCCAGCAGCTCTCGACGCCTTAGCGGTTCAGATACGCAGTATTTT. It is translated as CASSSRRLSGSDTQYF.

In DNA form, the CDR3 reads TGTGCCAGTACCGGGACAGGGCCTCTCTTTAACTATGGCTACACCTTC. This sequence encodes CASTGTGPLFNYGYTF. This rearrangement joins TRBV19 to TRBJ1-2, with 9 bases that match TRBD1. V was pared by 7 bases and J by 1 base, with 10 bases of the junction left unmatched. Per the germline V gene, CDR1 is LNHDA and CDR2 is SQIVND (reference sequence). The CDR3 length is 16 residues.

This chain uses TRBV27 with TRBJ1-2, with D tentatively TRBD1 (6 bases). V lost 5 bases and J 4 bases, leaving 26 bases between the germline ends. There are 18 residues in the CDR3. From germline, CDR1 is MNHEY and CDR2 SMNVEV (reference sequence). The CDR3 region is CASSGHGAQVQGSYGYTF. CDR3 bases: TGTGCCAGCAGTGGTCACGGGGCGCAGGTCCAGGGGAGCTATGGCTACACCTTC.

The chain employs TRBV29-1 and TRBJ2-5; D possibly corresponds to TRBD1 (5 bases). The V end was cut by 3 bases, the J end by 2 bases, with 13 bases between. The CDR3 length is 14 residues. Germline V gene data show CDR1 as SQVTM and CDR2 as ANQGSEA. The CDR3 sequence: CSVDGRVWQETQYF. The CDR3 DNA follows: TGCAGCGTTGATGGCAGGGTCTGGCAAGAGACCCAGTACTTC. The whole variable domain, remainder taken from reference TRBV29-1 and TRBJ2-5, is SAVISQKPSRDICQRGTSLTIQCQVDSQVTMMFWYRQQPGQSLTLIATANQGSEATYESGFVIDKFPISRPNLTFSTLTVSNMSPEDSSIYLCSVDGRVWQETQYFGPGTRLLVL.

The sample holds a few counts of this clone. This sequence joins TRBV5-1 and TRBJ2-7, with 8 bases aligning to TRBD1. J was trimmed by 6 bases and V by 0 bases; bases with no gene match: 8. The germline V gene has CDR1 SGHRS and CDR2 YFSETQ. This CDR3 region has 15 residues. The CDR3 sequence: CASSLGPGQESEQYV. The CDR3 nucleotides read TGCGCCAGCAGCTTGGGTCCGGGACAGGAAAGCGAGCAGTACGTC.